This T cell receptor (beta chain) comes out of a study of chemoradiotherapy in HPV16-positive cancers. The overall study: Candidate HPV-specific clones and shared TCR motifs came from a couple of HPV16-positive patients. Broader study findings: Non-HPV-specific T cells did not expand in tumors during treatment, whereas candidate HPV-specific clones and E7-related motifs did. For HPV16-positive patients, expanding HPV-responsive T cells associated with longer recurrence-free survival. Functional assays defining HPV-specific T cells used only a couple of HPV16-positive patients.

The method was immunoSEQ multiplex PCR; TCRdb's version includes in-frame clones alone and lacks a portion of them. The sample consists of about 10,000 clones, roughly two thirds of them appearing once. As for this clone: Its antigen is not known.

The CDR3 length is 16 residues. Germline CDR1 is SGHTA and CDR2 is FQGNSA. Trimming removed 5 bases from V and 3 bases from J; junction bases left unmatched: 12. The source is a human donor with HPV-associated anogenital cancer. V gene TRBV7-2 combines with J gene TRBJ1-2; TRBD1 matches 7 bases. Collection took place from a patient who underwent chemoradiotherapy. The CDR3 nucleotides are TGTGCCAGCAGCCAAGGGGGCCCAGGGATTGACTATGGCTACACCTTC. Translation: CASSQGGPGIDYGYTF.